This T cell receptor (beta chain) was found in a study of T cell responses to AZD1222 COVID-19 vaccine. CDR1 and CDR2 from the germline V gene are SGDLS and YYNGEE. Trimming at V came to 7 bases and at J to 0 bases, leaving 3 bases not matched to a gene. There are 14 residues in the CDR3. Measured with immunoSEQ multiplex PCR; TCRdb has only the in-frame clones, and not every one. This sample's table has 150,000 or so clones. J is TRBJ2-2 and V is TRBV9, with 7 bases that match TRBD1. The clonotype was recovered from an adult in good health. Sequencing was carried out using peripheral blood. The CDR3, as DNA: TGTGCCAGCCAGGGACAGTCGAACACCGGGGAGCTGTTTTTT. Protein sequence: CASQGQSNTGELFF.